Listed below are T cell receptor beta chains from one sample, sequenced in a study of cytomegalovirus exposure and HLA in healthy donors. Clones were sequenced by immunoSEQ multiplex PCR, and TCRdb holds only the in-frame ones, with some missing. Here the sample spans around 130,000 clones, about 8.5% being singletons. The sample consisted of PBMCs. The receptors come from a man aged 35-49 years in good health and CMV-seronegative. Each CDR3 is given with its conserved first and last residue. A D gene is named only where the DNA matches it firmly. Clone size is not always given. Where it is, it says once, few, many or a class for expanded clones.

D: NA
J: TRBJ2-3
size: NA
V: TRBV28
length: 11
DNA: TGTGCCAGCAGACTCACGGATACGCAGTATTTT
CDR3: CASRLTDTQYF

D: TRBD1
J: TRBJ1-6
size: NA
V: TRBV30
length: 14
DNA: TGTGCCTGGAGCCCTCCAGGGGGCAATTCACCCCTCCACTTT
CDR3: CAWSPPGGNSPLHF

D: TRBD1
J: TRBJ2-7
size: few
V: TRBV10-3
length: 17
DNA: TGTGCCATCAGTGAGTCGGAGGTAGAGACAGGGCTCTACGAGCAGTACTTC
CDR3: CAISESEVETGLYEQYF

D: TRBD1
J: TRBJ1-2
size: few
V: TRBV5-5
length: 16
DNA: TGTGCCAGCAGCCGCGACCCGGGACAGGCTAACTATGGCTACACCTTC
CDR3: CASSRDPGQANYGYTF

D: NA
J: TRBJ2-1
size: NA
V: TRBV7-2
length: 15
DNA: TGTGCCAGCAGCTTAGTGGGGACTGCCAACAATGAGCAGTTCTTC
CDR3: CASSLVGTANNEQFF

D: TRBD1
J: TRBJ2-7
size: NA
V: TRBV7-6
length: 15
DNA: TGTGCCAGCAGCCTAGCTGGGACAGGGTCCTACGAGCAGTACTTC
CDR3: CASSLAGTGSYEQYF

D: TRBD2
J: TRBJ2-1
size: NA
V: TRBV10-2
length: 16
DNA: TGCGCCAGCAGTGAGAATAAGCGGGGGCCGGGCAATGAGCAGTTCTTC
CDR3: CASSENKRGPGNEQFF

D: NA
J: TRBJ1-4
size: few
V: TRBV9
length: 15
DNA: TGTGCCAGCAGCGAGCAGGGTCTAGGTAATGAAAAACTGTTTTTT
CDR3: CASSEQGLGNEKLFF

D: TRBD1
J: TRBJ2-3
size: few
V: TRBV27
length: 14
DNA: TGTGCCAGCAGCCGACAGGGGGCAACAGATACGCAGTATTTT
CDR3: CASSRQGATDTQYF

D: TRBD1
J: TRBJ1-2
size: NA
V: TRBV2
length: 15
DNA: TGTGCCAGCAGGGACAGGGGTCATCCTAACTATGGCTACACCTTC
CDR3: CASRDRGHPNYGYTF

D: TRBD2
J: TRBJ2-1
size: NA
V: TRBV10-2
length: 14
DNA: TGCGCCAGCGGGAGCGGGGGGTCATTAAATGAGCAGTTCTTC
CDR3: CASGSGGSLNEQFF

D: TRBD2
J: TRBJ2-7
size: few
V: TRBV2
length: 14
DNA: TGTGCCAGCAGTGACCGCGGGGGGTCCCACGAGCAGTACTTC
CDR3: CASSDRGGSHEQYF

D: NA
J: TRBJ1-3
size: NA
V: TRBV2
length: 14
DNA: TGTGCCAGCAGTGACAGAAACTCTGGAAACACCATATATTTT
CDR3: CASSDRNSGNTIYF

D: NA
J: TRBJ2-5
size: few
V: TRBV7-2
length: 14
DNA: TGTGCCAGCAGCGCTGGACTATTCGGGGAGACCCAGTACTTC
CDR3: CASSAGLFGETQYF

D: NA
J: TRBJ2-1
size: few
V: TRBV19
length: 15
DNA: TGTGCCAGTAGGGCTAGCAGTGGCTCCTACAATGAGCAGTTCTTC
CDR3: CASRASSGSYNEQFF

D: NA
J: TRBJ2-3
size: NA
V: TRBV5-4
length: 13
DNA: TGTGCCAGCAGCTTCGGGGGTAGGGATACGCAGTATTTT
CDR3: CASSFGGRDTQYF

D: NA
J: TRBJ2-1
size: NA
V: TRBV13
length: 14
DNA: TGTGCCAGCAGCTTACGGGTTTCAATCAATGAGCAGTTCTTC
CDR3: CASSLRVSINEQFF

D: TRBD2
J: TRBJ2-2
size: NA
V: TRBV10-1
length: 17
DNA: TGCGCCAGCAGTGAGCGCGGACTAGCGGGGACCCCCGGGGAGCTGTTTTTT
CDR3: CASSERGLAGTPGELFF

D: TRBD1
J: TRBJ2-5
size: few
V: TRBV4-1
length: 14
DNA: TGCGCCAGCAGCTCCACAGGGGGGAAAGAGACCCAGTACTTC
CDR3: CASSSTGGKETQYF

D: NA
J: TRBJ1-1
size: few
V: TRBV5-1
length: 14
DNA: TGCGCCAGCAGCCTAAACGCCCTCGGACAAGAAGCTTTCTTT
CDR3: CASSLNALGQEAFF

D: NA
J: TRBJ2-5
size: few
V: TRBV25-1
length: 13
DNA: TGTGCCAGCAGTGAATTCGGTAAAGAGACCCAGTACTTC
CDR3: CASSEFGKETQYF

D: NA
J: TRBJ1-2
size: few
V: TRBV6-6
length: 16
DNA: TGTGCCAGCAGTTACGCTTTTTCAGGATCTGATGGCGGCTACACCTTC
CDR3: CASSYAFSGSDGGYTF

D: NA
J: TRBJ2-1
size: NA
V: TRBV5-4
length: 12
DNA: TGTGCCAGCAGCTTGGGCGGCGATGAGCAGTTCTTC
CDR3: CASSLGGDEQFF

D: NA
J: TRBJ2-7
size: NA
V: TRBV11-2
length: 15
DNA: TGTGCCAGCAGCTCCCCGACGAGTCGGGGAGACGAGCAGTACTTC
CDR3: CASSSPTSRGDEQYF

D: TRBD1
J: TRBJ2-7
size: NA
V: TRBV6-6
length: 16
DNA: TGTGCCAGCACCCTCCCCGGGACAGGGGGTACCTACGAGCAGTACTTC
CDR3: CASTLPGTGGTYEQYF

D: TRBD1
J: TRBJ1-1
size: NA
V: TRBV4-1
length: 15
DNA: TGCGCCAGCAGCCAGTCACAGGGGGAAAACACTGAAGCTTTCTTT
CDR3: CASSQSQGENTEAFF

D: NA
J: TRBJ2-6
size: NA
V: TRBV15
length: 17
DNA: TGTGCCACCAGCAGAACCCTCTACTATTCTGGGGCCAACGTCCTGACTTTC
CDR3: CATSRTLYYSGANVLTF

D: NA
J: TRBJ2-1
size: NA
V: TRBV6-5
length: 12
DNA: TGTGCCAGCAGTAGAAGAGTATCTGAGCAGTTCTTC
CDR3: CASSRRVSEQFF

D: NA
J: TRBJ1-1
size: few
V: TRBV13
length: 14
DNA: TGTGCCAGCAGCTTAAGACAGAAGAACACTGAAGCTTTCTTT
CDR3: CASSLRQKNTEAFF

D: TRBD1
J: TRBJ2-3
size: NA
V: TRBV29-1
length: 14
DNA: TGCAGCGTTTTTACAGGGGGCACGACAGATACGCAGTATTTT
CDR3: CSVFTGGTTDTQYF

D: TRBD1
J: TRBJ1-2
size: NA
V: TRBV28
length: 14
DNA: TGTGCCAGCATGGACCCGGGACAGGGAAAGCCCTACACCTTC
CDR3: CASMDPGQGKPYTF

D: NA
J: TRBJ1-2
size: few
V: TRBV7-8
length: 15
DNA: TGTGCCAGCAGCTTAGTCGTCGGAGGGCACAATGGCTACACCTTC
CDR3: CASSLVVGGHNGYTF

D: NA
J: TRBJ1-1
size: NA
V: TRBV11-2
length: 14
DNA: TGTGCCAGCAGCCGCGGGGGGAGGAACACTGAAGCTTTCTTT
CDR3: CASSRGGRNTEAFF

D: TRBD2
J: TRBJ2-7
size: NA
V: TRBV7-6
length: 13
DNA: TGTGCCAGCAGCCTCGGGGGGGAATACGAGCAGTACTTC
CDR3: CASSLGGEYEQYF